Reported below is one T cell receptor beta chain. These data are taken from a study of radiotherapy plus CTLA-4 blockade in lung cancer. With V trimmed by 4 bases and J by 6 bases, 8 bases remained unmatched. The CDR3 spans 15 residues. Germline values: CDR1 SGHRS, CDR2 YFSETQ. The repertoire was sequenced with immunoSEQ multiplex PCR; TCRdb's copy has only in-frame clones and lacks some. The table lists about 72,000 clones, around 80% of them singletons. The sequences come from peripheral blood, collected from a patient treated with radiotherapy plus ipilimumab. The chain recombines TRBV5-1 with TRBJ2-2; 8 nucleotides align to TRBD1. The TCR comes from a human donor with non-small cell lung cancer who had a complete response to radiotherapy plus ipilimumab. In DNA, the CDR3 is TGCGCCAGCAGCCTAGGACAGGGCGGTTCCGGGGAGCTGTTTTTT. Its translation is CASSLGQGGSGELFF.